This is a list of T cell receptor beta chains from one sample in a study. TCRdb re-analysed the 5' RACE reads in MiXCR, keeping a single row per CDR3 protein. The sample shows 8,000 or so distinct CDR3 sequences, 36% of them seen only once. Sequencing input: tumor-infiltrating memory CD4+ T cells sorted from the breast tumor. Receptor source: a female donor with breast cancer. CDR3s include the opening cysteine and the closing phenylalanine or tryptophan. The D gene is left open where the match is weak. Clone size, where shown, is once, few, many, or a class for clones that have expanded.

>TRBV4-2|15|TRBJ2-2|.|medium-sized
TGTGCCAGCAGCCAAGATGACAGAGAGACCGGGGAGCTGTTTTTT
CASSQDDRETGELFF
>TRBV11-3|15|TRBJ2-3|.|.
TGTGCCAGCAGCTTAGGAGGCTTTAGCACAGATACGCAGTATTTT
CASSLGGFSTDTQYF
>TRBV5-1|15|TRBJ2-1|TRBD2|.
TGCGCCAGCAGCCCGGGGACTACCGTGGTCGATGAGCAACTCTTC
CASSPGTTVVDEQLF
>TRBV5-1|17|TRBJ2-1|TRBD2|.
TGCGCCAGCAGCTTGGACGTCCCCGGGACTAGCGTCCCTGAGCAGTTCTTC
CASSLDVPGTSVPEQFF
>TRBV4-3|17|TRBJ2-2|.|many
TGCGCCAGCAGCGCCGCGGAGGAGGGGGGTAGCACCGGGGAGCTGTTTTTT
CASSAAEEGGSTGELFF
>TRBV20-1|14|TRBJ2-7|.|.
TGCAGTGCGTGGCGGGTAGGGAGCACCGGGGAGCAGTACTTC
CSAWRVGSTGEQYF
>TRBV27|14|TRBJ1-1|.|.
TGTGCCAGCAGTTTATATCCCGTGGGCACTGAAGCTTTCTTT
CASSLYPVGTEAFF
>TRBV5-1|16|TRBJ2-3|TRBD2|few
TGCGCCAGCAGCTCCGGGACTAGCCCAACGACAGATACGCAGTATTTT
CASSSGTSPTTDTQYF
>TRBV20-1|16|TRBJ2-5|TRBD2|large
TGCAGTGCTAGAGATCCCACCGGCGGGAGAGGAGAGACCCAGTACTTC
CSARDPTGGRGETQYF
>TRBV5-6|15|TRBJ2-3|TRBD1|.
TGTGCCAGCAGCTTTCGGACAGGGGGCGCAGATACGCAGTACTTT
CASSFRTGGADTQYF
>TRBV15|12|TRBJ1-5|.|.
TGTGCCACCAGCAGAGATGCAGACCCCCAGCATTTT
CATSRDADPQHF
>TRBV5-1|19|TRBJ2-6|.|many
TGCGCCAGCAGCTGGCCCCGACTAGTTCCCTTGTCTGGGGCCAACGTCCTGACTTTC
CASSWPRLVPLSGANVLTF
>TRBV20-1|12|TRBJ2-7|.|.
TGCAGTGCTAGGCAGGACATCTACGAGCAGTACTTC
CSARQDIYEQYF
>TRBV7-8|15|TRBJ2-7|.|.
TGTGCCAGCAGCTTGGCGGGGCGGCGGCCCTACGAGCAGTACTTC
CASSLAGRRPYEQYF
>TRBV11-2|19|TRBJ2-7|TRBD2|.
TGTGCCAGCAGCTCCCTTACCCCCCCTACTAGCGGGAGCCCCTACGAGCAGTACTTC
CASSSLTPPTSGSPYEQYF
>TRBV12-3/TRBV12-4|13|TRBJ1-5|.|few
TGTGCCAGCAGCCACGGACAGAATCAGCCCCAGCATTTT
CASSHGQNQPQHF